Presented here are 31 T cell receptor beta chains from one specimen sequenced in a study of naive and memory T cell subsets. The beta constant-region primer was an equimolar mix of two oligonucleotides covering TRBC1 and TRBC2. TCRdb ran MiXCR on the UMI-ligation and nested PCR reads and lists one entry per CDR3 protein. This table holds more than 25,000 distinct CDR3 sequences, roughly 10% found once. Sequencing used effector memory CD4+ T cells from blood. As to subset: effector memory, CD45RA- CD27-. These receptors all come from a human donor in good health.

This clonotype has at least ten counts. The V and J genes are TRBV7-9 and TRBJ1-1, with TRBD1 as a possible D gene (5 bases). V was pared by 11 bases and J by 5 bases, with 18 bases between. The CDR3 sequence is 13 residues long. CDR1 is SEHNR and CDR2 is FQNEAQ in the germline V gene (reference sequence). Here the CDR3 reads CAVGTGAATEAFF. For the CDR3, the DNA is TGTGCCGTGGGGACGGGCGCGGCTACTGAAGCTTTCTTT.

The chain couples TRBV19 to TRBJ2-1, with a possible D match to TRBD2 (5 bases). The ends were cut back, 1 base at V and 6 bases at J, with 10 bases in the middle. The CDR3 covers 14 residues. CDR1 LNHDA and CDR2 SQIVND come from the germline V gene (reference sequence). The CDR3 coding sequence is TGTGCCAGTAGTATAGGGATAGGGAGCAATGAGCAGTTCTTC. It encodes CASSIGIGSNEQFF.

In this sample, this clonotype turned up many times. The CDR3 coding sequence is TGTGCCAGCAGATTCGGGACTGCTAATGAAAAACTGTTTTTT. Its translation is CASRFGTANEKLFF. V usage is TRBV12-3 or TRBV12-4 and J usage is TRBJ1-4, with D tentatively TRBD1 (5 bases). V was shortened by 6 bases and J by 3 bases, with 11 bases between the two germline ends. This CDR3 spans 14 amino acids.

The CDR3 loop is CASSLSTGSTNEKLFF. The CDR3 nucleotides are TGTGCCAGCAGTTTAAGCACGGGTTCAACTAATGAAAAACTGTTTTTT. The V gene is TRBV28, the J gene TRBJ1-4; D is unclear. The length of the CDR3 is 16 residues. Germline CDR1 MDHEN, CDR2 SYDVKM. Trimming removed 2 bases at V and 0 bases at J, with 10 bases between. The full variable domain, in which reference TRBV28 and TRBJ1-4 provide the parts outside the CDR3, is DVKVTQSSRYLVKRTGEKVFLECVQDMDHENMFWYRQDPGLGLRLIYFSYDVKMKEKGDIPEGYSVSREKKERFSLILESASTNQTSMYLCASSLSTGSTNEKLFFGSGTQLSVL.

This clonotype was seen once. One junction end does not reproduce the germline sequence, and a read error may be involved. The chain has TRBV20-1 and TRBJ1-5, with D unresolved. The CDR3 sequence is 12 residues long. Germline loops: CDR1 DFQATT, CDR2 SNEGSKA (reference sequence). The CDR3 DNA follows: TGCAGTGCTAGGCGGAGGGATCAGCTCCAGCATTTT. Protein sequence: CSARRRDQLQHF.

The table lists this clonotype with a few counts. The gene calls are TRBV24-1 and TRBJ2-6; tentative D call: TRBD1 (6 bases). V was clipped by 4 bases and J by 4 bases, with 19 bases between them. Per germline, CDR1 KGHDR and CDR2 SFDVKD. This CDR3 region has 18 residues. CDR3 in amino acids: CATSESNDRRAGANVLTF. CDR3 nucleotides: TGTGCCACCAGTGAATCAAACGACAGGCGTGCCGGGGCCAACGTCCTGACTTTC.

This clonotype has just a few counts. The chain has TRBV12-3 or TRBV12-4 and TRBJ1-3; no firm D call. Between the trimmed V and J ends, which lost 11 bases and 4 bases, there was a span of 21 bases. The CDR3 has 15 residues. In nucleotides, the CDR3 is TGTGCCTCCCAGGCCCCATCGATTACCGGAAACACCATATATTTT. It is translated as CASQAPSITGNTIYF.

This clonotype was picked up many times. This chain connects TRBV7-2 to TRBJ1-1; weak D call: TRBD1 (5 bases). Per the germline V gene, CDR1 is SGHTA and CDR2 is FQGNSA. The CDR3 runs 15 residues. Trimming pared 6 bases from V and 4 bases from J, leaving 18 bases between. CDR3 bases: TGTGCCAGCAGGATGGACAAGCCGCAATCCACTGAAGCTTTCTTT. It codes for CASRMDKPQSTEAFF.

J is TRBJ2-1 and V is TRBV18; D unresolved. The V and J ends lost 3 bases and 0 bases respectively, with 18 bases between them. There are 18 residues in the CDR3. CDR1 KGHSH and CDR2 LQKENI come from the germline V gene. The CDR3 region is CASSPEYSTVRSYNEQFF. CDR3 coding DNA: TGTGCCAGCTCACCGGAGTACAGTACGGTCCGCTCCTACAATGAGCAGTTCTTC.

This clonotype was counted at least ten times. This sequence joins TRBV20-1 and TRBJ1-5, with D uncertain. Germline V gene data show CDR1 as DFQATT and CDR2 as SNEGSKA (reference sequence). CDR3 length: 13 amino acids. Trimming took 2 bases from V and 2 from J, leaving 7 bases between them. CDR3 in amino acids: CSARTSGNQPQHF. Written as DNA, the CDR3 is TGCAGTGCTAGAACGTCGGGCAATCAGCCCCAGCATTTT.

A few counts support this clonotype. This chain links TRBV5-1 with TRBJ2-1, with 8 positions matching TRBD2. With V trimmed by 5 bases and J by 5 bases, 15 bases remained unmatched. Germline assignment: CDR1 SGHRS and CDR2 YFSETQ. The CDR3 has 17 amino acids. CDR3 nucleotides: TGCGCCAGCAGATCCGGCTTGTCTAGCGGGCGAAACAATGAGCAGTTCTTC. Translation gives CASRSGLSSGRNNEQFF.

At least ten counts were recorded for this clonotype. J is TRBJ2-7 and V is TRBV12-3 or TRBV12-4; a possible D gene is TRBD2 (5 bases). CDR3 size: 13 residues. V lost 6 bases and J lost 3, with 12 bases in between. CDR3 loop: CASRRGINYEQYF. For the CDR3, the DNA is TGTGCCAGCAGGAGAGGGATTAACTACGAGCAGTACTTC.

A few counts support this clonotype. J is TRBJ1-6 and V is TRBV6-5, with 7 bases identical to TRBD1. CDR1 is MNHEY, CDR2 SVGAGI, per germline. Losses at the gene ends were 10 bases for V and 6 bases for J; bases not matched to a gene: 6. This CDR3 comprises 13 residues. For the CDR3, the DNA is TGTGCCACCCGTACAGGGGTTAATTCACCCCTCCACTTT. It is translated as CATRTGVNSPLHF.

This clonotype was found a few times. The CDR3 DNA follows: TGTGCCAGCAGCTCGACCTCCCGCGGGACTCTGTTTTTT. This translates into CASSSTSRGTLFF. The rearrangement uses TRBV7-3 and TRBJ2-2; tentative D call: TRBD2 (6 bases). CDR3 length: 13 amino acids. CDR1 and CDR2 from the germline V gene are SGHTA and FQGTGA. V was pared by 4 bases and J by 14 bases, with 17 bases between.

This clonotype was seen many times. This chain uses TRBV20-1 with TRBJ2-7; 8 nucleotides agree with TRBD2. Germline CDR1 DFQATT, CDR2 SNEGSKA (reference sequence). This CDR3 comprises 13 residues. V was pared by 3 bases and J by 2 bases, with 3 bases of the junction left unmatched. This CDR3 is CSARGGGTYEQYF. CDR3 DNA sequence: TGCAGTGCTAGGGGCGGGGGGACCTACGAGCAGTACTTC.

The table lists this clonotype with many counts. The V gene is TRBV29-1, the J gene TRBJ2-7, with a possible D match to TRBD1 (6 bases). V was shortened by 5 bases and J by 2 bases, with 13 bases between the two germline ends. The germline V gene encodes CDR1 SQVTM and CDR2 ANQGSEA. The CDR3 is 13 amino acids. In DNA form, the CDR3 reads TGCAGCGTTTACATACAGGGCCCCTACGAGCAGTACTTC. Translating gives CSVYIQGPYEQYF.

This clonotype was counted only a few times. The chain is built from TRBV6-1 and TRBJ1-5, with 8 bases aligning to TRBD1. This CDR3 comprises 13 residues. V gave up 6 bases and J gave up 6 bases; unmatched junction bases: 4. Germline assignment: CDR1 MNHNS and CDR2 SASEGT. The CDR3 is CASSGQGRQPQHF. The CDR3 bases are TGTGCCAGCAGCGGACAGGGACGTCAGCCCCAGCATTTT.

The table lists this clonotype with a few counts. The chain joins TRBV6-2 or TRBV6-3 to TRBJ1-2, with D tentatively TRBD1 (5 bases). The germline V gene has CDR1 MNHEY and CDR2 SVGEGT. V was shortened by 6 bases and J by 13 bases, with 18 bases between the two germline ends. The CDR3 covers 12 residues. This CDR3 reads CASSRRGEKCTF. The CDR3 region has the DNA TGTGCCAGCAGCCGTCGGGGGGAGAAGTGCACCTTC.

This clonotype was detected a few times. The chain combines TRBV12-3 or TRBV12-4 with TRBJ1-1; possible D gene TRBD1, 5 bases. The V and J ends lost 3 bases and 4 bases respectively, with 12 bases between them. This CDR3 is 14 amino acids long. This CDR3 reads CASSFSGLGTEAFF. As DNA, the CDR3 is TGTGCCAGCAGTTTTTCAGGGTTGGGCACTGAAGCTTTCTTT.

The sample holds many counts of this clonotype. The CDR3 bases are TGCAGTGCTGTACCCTTAGGGGCGCCTAGCAATCAGCCCCAGCATTTT. As protein: CSAVPLGAPSNQPQHF. The chain uses TRBV20-1 and TRBJ1-5, with TRBD1 as a possible D gene (5 bases). Germline loops: CDR1 DFQATT, CDR2 SNEGSKA (reference sequence). The CDR3 is 16 amino acids. V was clipped by 5 bases and J by 0 bases, with 17 bases between them.

This clonotype was seen a handful of times. This sequence joins TRBV14 and TRBJ2-7; possible D gene TRBD1, 6 bases. Germline V gene sequence: CDR1 SGHDN, CDR2 FVKESK. CDR3 length equals 13 residues. V gave up 4 bases and J gave up 12 bases, with 19 bases separating them. This chain's CDR3 is CASSRGRGSGPYF. The DNA of the CDR3 is TGTGCCAGCAGCCGAGGCAGGGGCTCCGGTCCGTACTTC.

A few counts support this clonotype. This sequence joins TRBV18 and TRBJ2-7, with 8 bases aligning to TRBD2. Germline V gene sequence: CDR1 KGHSH, CDR2 LQKENI. The trim removed 3 bases at V and 4 bases at J, leaving 8 bases unmatched. This CDR3 is 15 amino acids long. The CDR3: CASSPSSSGLYEQYF. The DNA for the CDR3 is TGTGCCAGCTCACCCTCTTCTAGCGGGCTATACGAGCAGTACTTC.

This clonotype came up a few times. J is TRBJ2-2 and V is TRBV6-2 or TRBV6-3; 7 bases agree with TRBD1. This CDR3 spans 14 amino acids. With 7 bases clipped from V and 5 bases from J, the junction kept 7 bases outside the gene matches. The V gene's germline CDR1 is MNHEY and CDR2 SVGEGT. CDR3 sequence (DNA): TGTGCCAGCACACCGACAGGGCGGACCGGGGAGCTGTTTTTT. It is translated as CASTPTGRTGELFF.

This sequence joins TRBV14 and TRBJ2-3; tentatively, D is TRBD2 (6 bases). Germline values: CDR1 SGHDN, CDR2 FVKESK. This CDR3 spans 16 amino acids. V gave up 1 base and J gave up 1 base, with 12 bases separating them. In nucleotides, the CDR3 is TGTGCCAGCAGCCAAGCGCGACTAGTGGGCACAGATACGCAGTATTTT. The encoded protein is CASSQARLVGTDTQYF.

The V and J genes are TRBV20-1 and TRBJ1-5, with 7 bases aligning to TRBD1. The V gene end was trimmed by 0 bases and the J gene end by 6 bases; junction bases not matched to a gene: 8. The CDR3 has 15 residues. The germline gives CDR1 DFQATT, CDR2 SNEGSKA (reference sequence). The CDR3 nucleotides are TGCAGTGCTAGAGATTCGGCAGGGGGAGGTCAGCCCCAGCATTTT. This sequence encodes CSARDSAGGGQPQHF.

The V call is TRBV5-1, the J call TRBJ1-6; D is ambiguous. V was shortened by 0 bases and J by 5 bases, with 6 bases between the two germline ends. This CDR3 has 14 residues. Germline V gives CDR1 SGHRS, CDR2 YFSETQ. The CDR3 loop is CASSLEPNNSPLHF. In nucleotides, the CDR3 is TGCGCCAGCAGCTTGGAGCCCAATAATTCACCCCTCCACTTT.

A few counts support this clonotype. The V call is TRBV15, the J call TRBJ2-1; 12 positions match TRBD1. CDR3 length equals 16 residues. CDR1 LNHNV and CDR2 YYDKDF come from the germline V gene (reference sequence). After removal of 0 bases from V and 9 bases from J, the junction contained 6 bases not matched to a gene. CDR3 amino acids: CATSREAGQGATEQFF. Written as DNA, the CDR3 is TGTGCCACCAGCAGAGAAGCGGGACAGGGGGCAACTGAGCAGTTCTTC. Variable domain in full (rest from reference TRBV15 and TRBJ2-1): DAMVIQNPRYQVTQFGKPVTLSCSQTLNHNVMYWYQQKSSQAPKLLFHYYDKDFNNEADTPDNFQSRRPNTSFCFLDIRSPGLGDTAMYLCATSREAGQGATEQFFGPGTRLTVL.

Comments on this clonotype: Just one base apart from a much larger clone, this may be a read error. This chain uses TRBV18 with TRBJ1-5; a weak D match, TRBD1 (6 bases). CDR3 length: 13 residues. Germline V CDR1 and CDR2: KGHSH, LQKENI. The DNA for the CDR3 is TGTGCCAGCTCACCCAAACAGGGTCAGCCCCACCATTTT. Translated: CASSPKQGQPHHF.

This clonotype was counted ten times or more. V is TRBV6-6 and J is TRBJ2-3; D might be TRBD2 (6 bases). The V end lost 2 bases, the J end lost 1 base, and 13 bases lay between the germline ends. The CDR3 is made up of 16 amino acids. Germline V gene data show CDR1 as MNHNY and CDR2 as SVGAGI (reference sequence). The CDR3 sequence: CASSYRGARGTDTQYF. The CDR3 DNA reads as TGTGCCAGCAGTTACCGCGGGGCGAGGGGCACAGATACGCAGTATTTT.

The chain couples TRBV18 to TRBJ1-6; D is perhaps TRBD1 (6 bases). From germline, CDR1 is KGHSH and CDR2 LQKENI. This CDR3 spans 15 amino acids. The V end was cut by 3 bases, the J end by 7 bases, with 13 bases between. This CDR3 is CASSPPEGGNSPLHF. The CDR3 DNA is TGTGCCAGCTCACCTCCGGAGGGGGGGAATTCACCCCTCCACTTT.

V gene TRBV7-2 combines with J gene TRBJ2-2; D unclear. CDR1 is SGHTA, CDR2 FQGNSA, per germline. Trimming took off 5 bases at V and 6 bases at J, with 22 bases between the two ends. This CDR3 is 17 amino acids long. CDR3 bases: TGTGCCAGCAGCCCTCTAGTAGTGCGAGTTGGCGCCGGGGAGCTGTTTTTT. Translation: CASSPLVVRVGAGELFF.